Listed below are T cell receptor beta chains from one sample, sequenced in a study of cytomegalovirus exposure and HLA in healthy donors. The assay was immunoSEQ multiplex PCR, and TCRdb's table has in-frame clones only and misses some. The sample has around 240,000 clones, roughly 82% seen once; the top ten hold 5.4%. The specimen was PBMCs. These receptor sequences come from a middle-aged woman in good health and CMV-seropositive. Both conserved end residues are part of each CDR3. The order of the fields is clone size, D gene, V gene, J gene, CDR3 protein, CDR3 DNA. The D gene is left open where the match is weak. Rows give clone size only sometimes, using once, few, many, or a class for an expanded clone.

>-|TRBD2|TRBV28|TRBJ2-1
CASRAGGGAYNEQFF
TGTGCCAGCAGGGCAGGCGGGGGGGCCTACAATGAGCAGTTCTTC
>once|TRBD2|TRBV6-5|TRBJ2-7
CASTTGLAGDYEQYF
TGTGCCAGCACCACAGGACTAGCGGGGGACTACGAGCAGTACTTC
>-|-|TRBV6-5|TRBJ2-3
CASSYSPTGTDTQYF
TGTGCCAGCAGTTACTCCCCAACAGGGACAGATACGCAGTATTTT
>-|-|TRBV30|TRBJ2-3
CAWTLWRGGPTDTQYF
TGTGCCTGGACCCTCTGGAGGGGGGGCCCCACAGATACGCAGTATTTT
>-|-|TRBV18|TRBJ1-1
CASSPRASGRNTEAFF
TGTGCCAGCTCACCACGGGCGAGCGGTAGGAACACTGAAGCTTTCTTT
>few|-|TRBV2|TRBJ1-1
CASSEGVQEKAFF
TGTGCCAGCAGTGAAGGAGTGCAAGAAAAAGCTTTCTTT
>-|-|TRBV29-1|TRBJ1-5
CSVSQGSQQPQHF
TGCAGCGTGTCTCAGGGGTCGCAGCAGCCCCAGCATTTT
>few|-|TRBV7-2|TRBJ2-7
CASSLGSHEQYF
TGTGCCAGCAGCTTGGGCAGCCACGAGCAGTACTTC
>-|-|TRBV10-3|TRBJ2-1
CAISPREGGQFF
TGTGCCATCAGTCCCAGGGAGGGGGGGCAGTTCTTC
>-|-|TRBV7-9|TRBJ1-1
CASSLQENTEAFF
TGTGCCAGCAGCCTTCAGGAGAACACTGAAGCTTTCTTT
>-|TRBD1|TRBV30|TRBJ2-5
CAWRAGQGERETQYF
TGTGCCTGGAGGGCGGGACAGGGGGAAAGGGAGACCCAGTACTTC
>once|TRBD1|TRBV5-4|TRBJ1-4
CASSPRGTTNEKLFF
TGTGCCAGCAGCCCCAGGGGGACAACTAATGAAAAACTGTTTTTT
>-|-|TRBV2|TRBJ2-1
CASSSNRESEQFF
TGTGCCAGCAGTTCGAACAGGGAGTCTGAGCAGTTCTTC
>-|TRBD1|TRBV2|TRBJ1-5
CASSEGTGPNQPQHF
TGTGCCAGCAGTGAGGGGACAGGGCCCAATCAGCCCCAGCATTTT
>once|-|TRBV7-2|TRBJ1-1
CASSSAGRGSMNTEAFF
TGTGCCAGCAGTTCAGCGGGTCGGGGCAGCATGAACACTGAAGCTTTCTTT
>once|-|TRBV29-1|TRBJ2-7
CSVEDGNGYEQYF
TGCAGCGTTGAAGACGGGAATGGTTACGAGCAGTACTTC
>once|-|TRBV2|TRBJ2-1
CASSEENFSYNEQFF
TGTGCCAGCAGTGAAGAAAACTTCTCCTACAATGAGCAGTTCTTC
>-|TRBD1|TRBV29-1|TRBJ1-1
CSAGDRGRITEAFF
TGCAGCGCCGGGGACAGGGGGCGAATCACTGAAGCTTTCTTT
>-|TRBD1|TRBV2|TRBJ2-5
CASSERTGGTETQYF
TGTGCCAGCAGTGAGCGGACAGGGGGCACGGAGACCCAGTACTTC
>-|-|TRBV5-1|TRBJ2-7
CASSLAGTEEQYF
TGCGCCAGCAGCTTGGCCGGTACAGAAGAGCAGTACTTC
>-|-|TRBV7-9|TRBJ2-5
CASSFEPPPRQETQYF
TGTGCCAGCAGCTTCGAACCACCGCCGCGCCAAGAGACCCAGTACTTC
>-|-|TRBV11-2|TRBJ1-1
CASSSVTGPNTEAFF
TGTGCCAGCAGCTCAGTTACAGGACCGAACACTGAAGCTTTCTTT
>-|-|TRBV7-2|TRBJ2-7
CASSPHGGTAPGEQYF
TGTGCCAGCAGCCCTCACGGAGGGACCGCCCCGGGCGAGCAGTACTTC
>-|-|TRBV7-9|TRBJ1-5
CASSPQGSQPQHF
TGTGCCAGCAGCCCCCAGGGGAGTCAGCCCCAGCATTTT
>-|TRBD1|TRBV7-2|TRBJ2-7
CASAGQGASEQYF
TGTGCCAGCGCCGGGCAGGGGGCCAGCGAGCAGTACTTC
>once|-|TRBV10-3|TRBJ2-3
CTTTRDISTDTQYF
TGTACCACCACCCGGGACATAAGCACAGATACGCAGTATTTT
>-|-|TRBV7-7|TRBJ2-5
CASSPYRGGETQYF
TGTGCTAGCAGCCCCTACAGGGGAGGAGAGACCCAGTACTTC
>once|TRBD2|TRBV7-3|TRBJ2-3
CASSIRTSGSGADTQYF
TGTGCCAGCAGCATTAGGACTAGCGGGAGTGGAGCAGATACGCAGTATTTT
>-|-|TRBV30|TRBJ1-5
CAWNQGPQPQHF
TGTGCCTGGAATCAGGGGCCTCAGCCCCAGCATTTT
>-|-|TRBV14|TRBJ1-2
CASSLGGSLGYTF
TGTGCCAGCAGTTTAGGAGGGTCACTTGGCTACACCTTC
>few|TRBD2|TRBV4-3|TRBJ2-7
CASSRGTSGFYEQYF
TGCGCCAGCAGCCGCGGGACTAGCGGGTTCTACGAGCAGTACTTC
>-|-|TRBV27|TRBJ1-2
CASSFGVNYGYTF
TGTGCCAGCAGTTTCGGAGTTAACTATGGCTACACCTTC
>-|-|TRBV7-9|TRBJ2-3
CASSSPRGTYLTDTQYF
TGTGCCAGCAGCTCCCCTCGAGGGACTTATCTCACAGATACGCAGTATTTT
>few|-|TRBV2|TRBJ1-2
CASGVEGLNYGYTF
TGTGCCAGCGGGGTGGAGGGGTTAAACTATGGCTACACCTTC
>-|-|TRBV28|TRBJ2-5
CASSPRYWRSQTQYF
TGTGCCAGCAGCCCCCGGTATTGGCGTAGCCAGACCCAGTACTTC
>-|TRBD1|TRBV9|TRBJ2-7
CASSVGIGGDGYEQYF
TGTGCCAGCAGCGTAGGCATAGGGGGCGATGGCTACGAGCAGTACTTC
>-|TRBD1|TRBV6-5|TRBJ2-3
CASSWDRLSTDTQYF
TGTGCCAGCAGTTGGGACAGGCTGAGCACAGATACGCAGTATTTT
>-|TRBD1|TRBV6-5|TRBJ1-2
CASTRQGVGYGYTF
TGTGCCAGCACTAGACAGGGGGTTGGCTATGGCTACACCTTC
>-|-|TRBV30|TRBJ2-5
CAWGGHASETQYF
TGTGCCTGGGGGGGACATGCGTCAGAGACCCAGTACTTC
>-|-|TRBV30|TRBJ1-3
CAWSVQGKGANTGNTIYF
TGTGCCTGGAGTGTACAGGGAAAAGGGGCAAACACTGGAAACACCATATATTTT
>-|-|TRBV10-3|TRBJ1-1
CAIARGRRDTEAFF
TGTGCCATTGCCCGTGGGAGGAGGGACACTGAAGCTTTCTTT
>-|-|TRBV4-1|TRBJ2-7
CASSHLQGPGPQTEQYF
TGCGCCAGCAGCCATCTCCAAGGCCCAGGCCCACAAACGGAGCAGTACTTC
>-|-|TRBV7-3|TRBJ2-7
CASSFREQPEFVYEQYF
TGTGCCAGCAGTTTTAGGGAGCAACCCGAATTCGTATACGAGCAGTACTTC
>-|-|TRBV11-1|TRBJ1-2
CASSPGGGSSYGYTF
TGTGCCAGCAGCCCTGGGGGGGGCTCGAGCTATGGCTACACCTTC
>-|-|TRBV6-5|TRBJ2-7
CASSSVASYEQYF
TGTGCCAGCAGTTCCGTCGCGTCCTACGAGCAGTACTTC
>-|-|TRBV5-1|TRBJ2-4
CASSIYGGYDKNIQYF
TGCGCCAGCAGCATTTACGGGGGATATGACAAAAACATTCAGTACTTC
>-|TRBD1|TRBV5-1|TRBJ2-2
CASSLDRGTGELFF
TGCGCCAGCAGCTTGGACAGGGGCACCGGGGAGCTGTTTTTT
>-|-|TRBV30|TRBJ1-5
CAWGHQVGQPQHF
TGTGCCTGGGGACACCAGGTGGGGCAGCCCCAGCATTTT
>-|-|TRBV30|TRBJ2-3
CAWRGPGVRGPVDTQYF
TGTGCCTGGAGAGGGCCTGGAGTGAGAGGGCCAGTAGATACGCAGTATTTT
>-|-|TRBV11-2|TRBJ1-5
CASSFGPGGNNQPQHF
TGTGCCAGCAGCTTCGGCCCGGGGGGGAACAATCAGCCCCAGCATTTT
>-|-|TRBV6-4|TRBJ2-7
CASSEAQGSRAGEQYF
TGTGCCAGCAGTGAAGCGCAGGGGAGCCGGGCTGGGGAGCAGTACTTC
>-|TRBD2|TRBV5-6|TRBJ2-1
CASSHRDYYNEQFF
TGTGCCAGCAGCCACCGGGACTACTACAATGAGCAGTTCTTC
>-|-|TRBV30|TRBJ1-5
CAWSLRGPQHF
TGTGCCTGGAGTCTAAGAGGTCCCCAGCATTTT
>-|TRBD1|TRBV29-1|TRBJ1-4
CSVKGQGHEKLFF
TGCAGCGTTAAGGGACAGGGGCACGAAAAACTGTTTTTT
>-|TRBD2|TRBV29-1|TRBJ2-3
CSVTGLAGGPSDTQYF
TGCAGCGTCACGGGACTAGCGGGAGGGCCTTCGGATACGCAGTATTTT
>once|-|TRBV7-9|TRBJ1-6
CASTNLRGNSPLHF
TGTGCCAGCACTAACCTAAGAGGGAATTCACCCCTCCACTTT
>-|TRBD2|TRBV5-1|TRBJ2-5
CASSLVGGGAGETQYF
TGCGCCAGCAGCTTGGTGGGCGGGGGGGCCGGAGAGACCCAGTACTTC
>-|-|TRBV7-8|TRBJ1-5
CASSHARTELNQPQHF
TGTGCCAGCAGCCATGCACGGACAGAGTTAAATCAGCCCCAGCATTTT
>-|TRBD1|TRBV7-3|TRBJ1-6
CASSPSGQGTGSPLHF
TGTGCCAGCAGCCCCTCCGGACAGGGGACAGGTTCACCCCTCCACTTT
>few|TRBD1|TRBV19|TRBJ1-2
CATRQGPFEQYGYTF
TGTGCCACCAGACAGGGGCCCTTCGAGCAGTATGGCTACACCTTC